This TCR beta chain comes out of a study of cytomegalovirus exposure and HLA in healthy donors. The CDR3 consists of 15 residues. V was shortened by 5 bases and J by 1 base, with 12 bases between the two germline ends. Germline V CDR1 and CDR2: SGDLS, YYNGEE. Study-level findings and limits: Using the classifier, cytomegalovirus status was reportedly diagnosed with high specificity and sensitivity. Earlier analysis looked at TCR beta V segments, and most were productive about 90% or about 30% of the time. Later analysis associated a missense DCLRE1C variant with TCR beta V- and J-gene trimming.

Concerning this clone itself: The antigen is undetermined.

Amplification used 60 Vbeta primers and 13 Jbeta primers. Some clones are missing from TCRdb's copy, which holds only in-frame ones; the method was immunoSEQ multiplex PCR. The sample has 50,000 or so clones, over 75% seen once; the top ten hold about 2.3%. Sequenced material: PBMCs. The chain combines TRBV9 with TRBJ2-2; a possible D gene is TRBD2 (5 bases). This clonotype was sampled from a boy younger than 18 in good health and CMV-seropositive. For the CDR3, the DNA is TGTGCCAGCAGACCCGGACTGCTGAACACCGGGGAGCTGTTTTTT. This codes for CASRPGLLNTGELFF.